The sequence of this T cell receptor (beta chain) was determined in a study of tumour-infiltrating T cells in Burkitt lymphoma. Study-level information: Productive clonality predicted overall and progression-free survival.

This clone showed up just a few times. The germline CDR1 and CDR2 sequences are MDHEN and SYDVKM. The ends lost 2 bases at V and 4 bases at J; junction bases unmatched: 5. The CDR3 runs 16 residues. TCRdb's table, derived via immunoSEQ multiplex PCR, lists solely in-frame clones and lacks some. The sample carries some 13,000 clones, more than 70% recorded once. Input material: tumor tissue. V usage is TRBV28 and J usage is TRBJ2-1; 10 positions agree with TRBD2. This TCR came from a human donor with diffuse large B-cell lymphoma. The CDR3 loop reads CASSLGLAGAYNEQFF. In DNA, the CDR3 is TGTGCCAGCAGTTTAGGGCTAGCGGGAGCATACAATGAGCAGTTCTTC.